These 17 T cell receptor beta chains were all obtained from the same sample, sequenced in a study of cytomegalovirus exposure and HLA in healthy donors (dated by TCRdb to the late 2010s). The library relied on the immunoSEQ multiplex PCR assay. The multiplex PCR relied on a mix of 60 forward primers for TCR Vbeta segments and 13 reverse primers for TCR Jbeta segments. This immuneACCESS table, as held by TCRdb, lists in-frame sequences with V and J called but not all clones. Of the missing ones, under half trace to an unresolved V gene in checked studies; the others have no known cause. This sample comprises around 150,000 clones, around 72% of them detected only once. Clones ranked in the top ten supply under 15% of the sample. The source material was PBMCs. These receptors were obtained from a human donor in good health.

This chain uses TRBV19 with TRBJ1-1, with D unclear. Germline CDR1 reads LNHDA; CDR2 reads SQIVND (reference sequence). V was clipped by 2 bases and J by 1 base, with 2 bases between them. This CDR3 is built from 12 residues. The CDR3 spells CASSIQNTEAFF. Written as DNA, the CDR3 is TGTGCCAGTAGTATACAGAACACTGAAGCTTTCTTT.

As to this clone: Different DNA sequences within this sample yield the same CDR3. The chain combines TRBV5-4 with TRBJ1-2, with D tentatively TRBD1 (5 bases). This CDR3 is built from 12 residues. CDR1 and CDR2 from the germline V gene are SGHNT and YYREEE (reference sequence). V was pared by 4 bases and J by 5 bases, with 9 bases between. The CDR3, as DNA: TGTGCCAGCAGCCCCGACAGATATGGCTACACCTTC. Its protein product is CASSPDRYGYTF. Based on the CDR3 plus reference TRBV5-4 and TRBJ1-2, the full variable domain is ETGVTQSPTHLIKTRGQQVTLRCSSQSGHNTVSWYQQALGQGPQFIFQYYREEENGRGNFPPRFSGLQFPNYSSELNVNALELDDSALYLCASSPDRYGYTFGSGTRLTVV.

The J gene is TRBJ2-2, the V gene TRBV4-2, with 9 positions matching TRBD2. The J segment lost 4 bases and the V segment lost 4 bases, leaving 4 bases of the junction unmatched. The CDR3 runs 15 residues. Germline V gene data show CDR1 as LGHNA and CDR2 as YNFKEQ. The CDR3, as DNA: TGTGCCAGCAGCCCAGGACTAGCGCTCACCGGGGAGCTGTTTTTT. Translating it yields CASSPGLALTGELFF.

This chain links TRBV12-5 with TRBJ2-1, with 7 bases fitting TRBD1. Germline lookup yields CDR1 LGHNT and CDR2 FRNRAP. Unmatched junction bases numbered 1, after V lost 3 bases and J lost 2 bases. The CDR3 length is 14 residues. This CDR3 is CASGFGTAYNEQFF. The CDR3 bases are TGTGCTAGTGGTTTCGGGACAGCCTACAATGAGCAGTTCTTC.

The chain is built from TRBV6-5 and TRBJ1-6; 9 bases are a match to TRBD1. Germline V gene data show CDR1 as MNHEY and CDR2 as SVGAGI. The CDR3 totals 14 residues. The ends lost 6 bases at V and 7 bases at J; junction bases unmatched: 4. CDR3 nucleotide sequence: TGTGCCAGCAGACCAGGACAGGGGAATTCACCCCTCCACTTT. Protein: CASRPGQGNSPLHF.

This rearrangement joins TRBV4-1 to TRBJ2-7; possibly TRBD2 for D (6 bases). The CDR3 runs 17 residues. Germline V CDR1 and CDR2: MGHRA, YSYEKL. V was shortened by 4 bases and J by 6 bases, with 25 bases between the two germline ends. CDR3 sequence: CASSRLWGRDSLCEQYF. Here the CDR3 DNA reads TGCGCCAGCAGCCGTCTGTGGGGCCGGGACTCTCTTTGCGAGCAGTACTTC.

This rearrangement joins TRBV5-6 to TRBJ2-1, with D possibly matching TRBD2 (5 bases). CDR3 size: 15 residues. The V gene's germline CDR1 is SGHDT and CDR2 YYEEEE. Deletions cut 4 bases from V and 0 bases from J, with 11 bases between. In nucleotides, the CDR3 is TGTGCCAGCAGCGCCAGCGGCCACTCCTACAATGAGCAGTTCTTC. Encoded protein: CASSASGHSYNEQFF.

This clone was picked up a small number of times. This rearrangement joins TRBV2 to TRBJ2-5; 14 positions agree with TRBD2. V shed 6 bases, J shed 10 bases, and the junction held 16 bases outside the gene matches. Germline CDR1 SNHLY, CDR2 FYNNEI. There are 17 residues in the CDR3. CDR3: CASRVGTSGSRGASQYF. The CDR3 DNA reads TGTGCCAGCAGGGTCGGGACTAGCGGGAGTCGGGGAGCGAGCCAGTACTTC.

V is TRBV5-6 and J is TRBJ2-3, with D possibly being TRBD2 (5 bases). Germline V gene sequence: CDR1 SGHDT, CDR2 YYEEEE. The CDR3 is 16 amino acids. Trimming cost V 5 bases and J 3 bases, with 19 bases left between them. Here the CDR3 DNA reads TGTGCCAGCAGTTCTACAGCGAGGGAGAGAACAGATACGCAGTATTTT. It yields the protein CASSSTARERTDTQYF. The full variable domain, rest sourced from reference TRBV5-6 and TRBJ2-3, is DAGVTQSPTHLIKTRGQQVTLRCSPKSGHDTVSWYQQALGQGPQFIFQYYEEEERQRGNFPDRFSGHQFPNYSSELNVNALLLGDSALYLCASSSTARERTDTQYFGPGTRLTVL.

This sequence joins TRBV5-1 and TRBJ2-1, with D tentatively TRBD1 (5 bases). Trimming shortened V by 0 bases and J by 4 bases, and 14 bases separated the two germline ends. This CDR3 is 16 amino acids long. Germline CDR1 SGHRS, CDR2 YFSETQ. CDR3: CASSLEQGAGYNEQFF. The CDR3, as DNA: TGCGCCAGCAGCTTGGAGCAGGGCGCTGGGTACAATGAGCAGTTCTTC.

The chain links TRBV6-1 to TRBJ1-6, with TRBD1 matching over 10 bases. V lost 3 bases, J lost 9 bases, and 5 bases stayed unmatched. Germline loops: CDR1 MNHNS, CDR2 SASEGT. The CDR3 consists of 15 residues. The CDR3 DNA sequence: TGTGCCAGCAGTGATGACGGACAGGGGGGTTCACCCCTCCACTTT. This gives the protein CASSDDGQGGSPLHF.

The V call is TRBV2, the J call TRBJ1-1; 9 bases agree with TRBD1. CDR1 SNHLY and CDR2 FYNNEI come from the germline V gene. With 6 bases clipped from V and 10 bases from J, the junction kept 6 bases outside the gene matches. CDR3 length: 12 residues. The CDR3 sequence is CASRATGGRAFF. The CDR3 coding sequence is TGTGCCAGCAGAGCGACAGGGGGTCGAGCTTTCTTT.

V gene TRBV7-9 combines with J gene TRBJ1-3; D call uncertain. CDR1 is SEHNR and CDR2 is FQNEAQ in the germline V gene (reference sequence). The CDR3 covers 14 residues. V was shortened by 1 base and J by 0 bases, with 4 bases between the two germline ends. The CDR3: CASSLDGSGNTIYF. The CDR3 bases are TGTGCCAGCAGCTTAGACGGCTCTGGAAACACCATATATTTT.

The DNA for the CDR3 is TGTGCCAGCAGCTTAGCTGGGGCGACGAACACCGGGGAGCTGTTTTTT. This gives the protein CASSLAGATNTGELFF. The rearrangement uses TRBV7-3 and TRBJ2-2; possibly TRBD1 for D (5 bases). The CDR3 is made up of 16 amino acids. Germline lookup yields CDR1 SGHTA and CDR2 FQGTGA. The V end lost 2 bases, the J end lost 0 bases, and 10 bases lay between the germline ends.

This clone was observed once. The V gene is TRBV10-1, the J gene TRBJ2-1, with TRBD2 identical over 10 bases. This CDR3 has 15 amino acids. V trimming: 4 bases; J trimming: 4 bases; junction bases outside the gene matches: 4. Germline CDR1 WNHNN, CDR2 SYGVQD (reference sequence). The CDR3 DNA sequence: TGCGCCAGCAGTGCTAGCGGGAGACGATACAATGAGCAGTTCTTC. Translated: CASSASGRRYNEQFF.

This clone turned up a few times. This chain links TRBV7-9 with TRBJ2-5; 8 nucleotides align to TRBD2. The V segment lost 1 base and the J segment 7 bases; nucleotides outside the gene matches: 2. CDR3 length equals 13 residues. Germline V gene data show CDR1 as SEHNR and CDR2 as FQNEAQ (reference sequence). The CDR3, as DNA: TGTGCCAGCAGCTTAGAACTAGCGGCGACCCAGTACTTC. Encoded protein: CASSLELAATQYF.

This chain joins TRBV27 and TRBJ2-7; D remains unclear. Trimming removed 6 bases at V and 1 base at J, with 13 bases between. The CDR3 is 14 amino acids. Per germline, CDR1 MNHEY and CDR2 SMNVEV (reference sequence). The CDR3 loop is CASSTRSASYEQYF. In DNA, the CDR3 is TGTGCCAGCAGCACACGGAGCGCGTCCTACGAGCAGTACTTC.